The text below deals with one T cell receptor beta chain. After removal of 3 bases from V and 4 bases from J, the junction contained 10 bases not matched to a gene. The CDR3 loop spans 17 amino acids. CDR1 is SNHLY and CDR2 is FYNNEI in the germline V gene. As processed by the authors: Estimation of nucleated cell counts relied on the amplification of reference gene primers. Using immunoSEQ multiplex PCR, the repertoire was profiled, and TCRdb retains in-frame clones only, with some absent. That table furnishes V, J and clone size, whereas the DNA furnished D and trimming. This table holds hundreds of thousands of clones, 65% to 90% found once. This record belongs to a study of blood T cell repertoires in COVID-19. Looking at the study overall: Samples came from the United States, Italy and Spain, spanning acute and convalescent COVID-19.

The receptor was derived from a woman aged 45-65 years with acute or convalescent COVID-19. The chain recombines TRBV2 with TRBJ2-1; TRBD2 matches at 9 bases. Sequenced material: peripheral blood. CDR3 nucleotide sequence: TGTGCCAGCAGTGAGTTCGGCCCAGCGGGAGGTTACAATGAGCAGTTCTTC. Amino acid sequence: CASSEFGPAGGYNEQFF.